The text below deals with one T cell receptor beta chain. The data stem from a study of blood T cell repertoires in COVID-19. Study-wide background: Specimens from acute and convalescent COVID-19 originated in the United States, Italy and Spain. PBMCs, B-cell-depleted T cells, or T cells were the source of the cDNA or gDNA that made up the material.

Study processing details: Estimation of nucleated cell counts relied on the amplification of reference gene primers. TCRdb's copy holds only in-frame clones and misses some; the assay was immunoSEQ multiplex PCR. The DNA gave D and trimming, while V, J and clone size come from that table. The sample has 200,000 to 250,000 clones, around 80% seen once. The ends lost 5 bases at V and 6 bases at J; junction bases unmatched: 11. Germline CDR1 is MNHEY and CDR2 is SVGEGT. The CDR3 is 16 residues long. The sequenced sample was peripheral blood. The TCR was taken from a woman older than 75 with active or convalescent COVID-19. The chain joins TRBV6-2 or TRBV6-3 to TRBJ1-5; 9 nucleotides agree with TRBD1. The CDR3 is CASSTANRGRRQPQHF. The CDR3 DNA is TGTGCCAGCAGTACTGCGAACAGGGGGCGACGTCAGCCCCAGCATTTT.